Sequencing of this T cell receptor (beta chain) was carried out in a study of T cells in localized non-small cell lung cancer. Study findings and constraints: Blood T cell density predicted longer survival; adjacent-lung clonality, shorter. Uninvolved neighboring lung showed the greatest T cell clonality, exceeding tumor.

Germline loops: CDR1 GTSNPN, CDR2 SVGIG (reference sequence). The V gene end was trimmed by 2 bases and the J gene end by 0 bases; junction bases not matched to a gene: 8. The CDR3 runs 16 residues. Sequencing used immunoSEQ multiplex PCR; TCRdb keeps in-frame clones, though not all of them. The table lists around 4,000 clones, 20% to 25% of them singletons, with 4% to 6% in the top ten. Notes on this clone: The antigen is undetermined.

V is TRBV30 and J is TRBJ2-7; 9 bases agree with TRBD2. This sequence originates from a female donor of 60 years or more with stage I lung adenocarcinoma. This sample comprised lung tumor tissue, obtained before any cancer treatment. For the CDR3, the DNA is TGTGCCTGGAGTCGGCTAGCGGGACTGAGCTCCTACGAGCAGTACTTC. It yields the protein CAWSRLAGLSSYEQYF.